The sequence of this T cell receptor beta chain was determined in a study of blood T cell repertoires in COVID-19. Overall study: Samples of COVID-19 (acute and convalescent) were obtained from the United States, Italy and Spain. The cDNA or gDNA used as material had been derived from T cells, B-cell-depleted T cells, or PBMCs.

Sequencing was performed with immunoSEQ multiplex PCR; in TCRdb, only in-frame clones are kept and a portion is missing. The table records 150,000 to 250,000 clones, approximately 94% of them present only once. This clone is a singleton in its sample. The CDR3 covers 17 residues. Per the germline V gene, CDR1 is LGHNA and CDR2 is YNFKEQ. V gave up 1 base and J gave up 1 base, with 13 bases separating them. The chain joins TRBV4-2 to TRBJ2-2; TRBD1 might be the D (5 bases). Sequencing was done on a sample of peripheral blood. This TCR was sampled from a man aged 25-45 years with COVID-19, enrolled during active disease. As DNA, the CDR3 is TGTGCCAGCAGCCAAGCAGGTATGACAGTGAACACCGGGGAGCTGTTTTTT. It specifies CASSQAGMTVNTGELFF.